The 17 T cell receptor beta chains listed next were all sequenced from one sample in a study of T-cell reconstitution after alpha-beta-depleted transplantation in children. Unique molecular identifiers were incorporated into the prepared TCRbeta library. TCRdb redid the calling of the PCR reads with MiXCR, one entry per CDR3 protein. The table includes 70,000 to 95,000 distinct CDR3 sequences, more than 9% detected once. Sample: PBMCs from the stem cell graft donor, taken from the stem cell graft. These receptors were collected from a human donor who donated a stem cell graft to a child with inherited bone marrow failure.

This clonotype was observed at least ten times. This chain joins TRBV4-1 and TRBJ2-7; D unclear. The CDR3 loop spans 15 amino acids. CDR1 and CDR2 from the germline V gene are MGHRA and YSYEKL. Trimming cost V 0 bases and J 2 bases, with 11 bases left between them. The CDR3 protein is CASSQEFGGPYEQYF. The CDR3 DNA sequence: TGCGCCAGCAGCCAAGAATTTGGCGGACCCTACGAGCAGTACTTC.

This clonotype is classed as medium-sized (0.01 to 0.1%). This chain uses TRBV7-2 with TRBJ1-5; D remains ambiguous. Germline lookup yields CDR1 SGHTA and CDR2 FQGNSA. V was pared by 4 bases and J by 0 bases, with 4 bases between. CDR3 length: 13 amino acids. DNA of the CDR3: TGTGCCAGCAGCTCTGATAGCAATCAGCCCCAGCATTTT. This translates into CASSSDSNQPQHF.

This clonotype occurred many times. The J gene is TRBJ2-1, the V gene TRBV7-3; 16 bases line up with TRBD2. Germline assignment: CDR1 SGHTA and CDR2 FQGTGA. CDR3 length: 20 residues. V was clipped by 4 bases and J by 0 bases; unmatched bases: 9. DNA for the CDR3: TGTGCCAGCAGCTCCGCCCCGGGACTAGCGGGAGGGCCCTCCTACAATGAGCAGTTCTTC. Translation: CASSSAPGLAGGPSYNEQFF.

This clonotype was detected many times. The gene calls are TRBV9 and TRBJ2-5; the D gene is possibly TRBD2 (6 bases). Per germline, CDR1 SGDLS and CDR2 YYNGEE. This CDR3 spans 14 amino acids. V lost 4 bases and J lost 7, with 17 bases in between. CDR3 coding DNA: TGTGCCAGCAGCCCGCTCGAGAAGGGAGGGACCCAGTACTTC. Encoded protein: CASSPLEKGGTQYF.

This clonotype was detected ten times or more. The chain uses TRBV20-1 and TRBJ1-1; D possibly corresponds to TRBD1 (5 bases). V shed 6 bases and J shed 4 bases, with 15 bases lying between them. This CDR3 is built from 13 residues. Germline CDR1 reads DFQATT; CDR2 reads SNEGSKA (reference sequence). In nucleotides, the CDR3 is TGCAGTGCCCCCGGGAGGGACGGCACTGAAGCTTTCTTT. Amino acids: CSAPGRDGTEAFF.

The rearrangement uses TRBV7-2 and TRBJ2-5; a weak D match, TRBD1 (6 bases). V was clipped by 7 bases and J by 0 bases, with 9 bases between them. This CDR3 region has 13 residues. Germline assignment: CDR1 SGHTA and CDR2 FQGNSA. CDR3 bases: TGTGCCAGCACGGACAGAAACCAAGAGACCCAGTACTTC. Amino acids: CASTDRNQETQYF.

This clonotype was counted ten times or more. V gene TRBV9 combines with J gene TRBJ2-4, with 9 bases aligning to TRBD2. CDR1 is SGDLS, CDR2 YYNGEE, per germline. V dropped 3 bases and J dropped 8; count of bases not matched to a gene: 9. The CDR3 is 15 residues long. CDR3 coding DNA: TGTGCCAGCAGCGGAGGCGGGACTAGCTCAGACATTCAGTACTTC. It is translated as CASSGGGTSSDIQYF.

The chain carries TRBV5-6 and TRBJ2-7, with 8 nucleotides matching TRBD2. The CDR3 is 15 amino acids. Germline V gives CDR1 SGHDT, CDR2 YYEEEE. J was trimmed by 0 bases and V by 1 base; bases with no gene match: 3. This chain's CDR3 is CASSLLAGGSYEQYF. The CDR3 DNA reads TGTGCCAGCAGCTTGTTGGCGGGAGGCTCCTACGAGCAGTACTTC. The variable domain in full, with the rest retrieved from reference TRBV5-6 and TRBJ2-7, is DAGVTQSPTHLIKTRGQQVTLRCSPKSGHDTVSWYQQALGQGPQFIFQYYEEEERQRGNFPDRFSGHQFPNYSSELNVNALLLGDSALYLCASSLLAGGSYEQYFGPGTRLTVT.

The sample holds many counts of this clonotype. The chain couples TRBV28 to TRBJ2-7, with 11 bases fitting TRBD2. The CDR3 is 15 residues long. From germline, CDR1 is MDHEN and CDR2 SYDVKM. The junction had 7 bases not matched to a gene; V was cut back by 5 bases and J by 4 bases. CDR3 in amino acids: CASSLAGGILYEQYF. The CDR3 DNA sequence: TGTGCCAGCAGTCTAGCGGGAGGAATACTATACGAGCAGTACTTC.

By sample share, this clonotype is medium-sized. This chain uses TRBV2 with TRBJ1-2; D unresolved. Between the trimmed V and J ends, which lost 8 bases and 3 bases, there was a span of 16 bases. This CDR3 spans 14 amino acids. Germline V gene data show CDR1 as SNHLY and CDR2 as FYNNEI. The chain's CDR3 is CASEDGVWDYGYTF. DNA of the CDR3: TGTGCCAGCGAGGATGGAGTATGGGACTATGGCTACACCTTC.

This clonotype has at least ten counts. This chain joins TRBV20-1 and TRBJ1-2, with 7 positions matching TRBD1. J lost 5 bases, V lost 0 bases, and 3 bases had no gene match. The CDR3 runs 13 residues. Germline assignment: CDR1 DFQATT and CDR2 SNEGSKA (reference sequence). The CDR3 DNA reads as TGCAGTGCTAGAGATATGACAGGGTATGGCTACACCTTC. This gives the protein CSARDMTGYGYTF.

V usage is TRBV6-1 and J usage is TRBJ2-7, with TRBD2 identical over 7 bases. V gave up 5 bases and J gave up 5 bases; unmatched junction bases: 15. CDR3 size: 16 residues. The V gene's germline CDR1 is MNHNS and CDR2 SASEGT. CDR3 sequence: CASSPRYGLVLHEQYF. CDR3 bases: TGTGCCAGCAGTCCACGATACGGACTAGTCCTCCACGAGCAGTACTTC.

This clonotype was seen many times. This chain links TRBV6-2 or TRBV6-3 with TRBJ2-1; TRBD2 might be the D (5 bases). CDR1 and CDR2 (germline): MNHEY, SVGEGT. This CDR3 is built from 15 residues. V was cut by 2 bases and J by 0 bases, with 8 bases left in between. The chain's CDR3 is CASSYRESSYNEQFF. The CDR3 DNA follows: TGTGCCAGCAGTTACAGGGAGAGCTCCTACAATGAGCAGTTCTTC.

This clonotype was observed many times. The rearrangement joins TRBV12-3 or TRBV12-4 to TRBJ1-1; no firm D call. The V and J ends lost 7 bases and 4 bases respectively, with 16 bases between them. The CDR3 length is 14 residues. The CDR3 DNA is TGTGCCAGCAATCGCGGGATGTGGGGCACTGAAGCTTTCTTT. This translates into CASNRGMWGTEAFF.

A word on this clonotype: The junction departs from germline at one end; a sequencing error may be responsible. The chain links TRBV4-2 to TRBJ1-4; D is ambiguous. Germline values: CDR1 LGHNA, CDR2 YNFKEQ. CDR3 length equals 14 residues. The CDR3 DNA sequence: TGTGCCATCAGCCCAGAGGGCTTCTGTGAAAAACTGTTTTTT. It is translated as CAISPEGFCEKLFF.

This chain links TRBV18 with TRBJ2-2; 9 nucleotides agree with TRBD1. Germline-derived CDR1 and CDR2 are KGHSH and LQKENI. Trimming removed 5 bases from V and 2 bases from J; junction bases left unmatched: 6. The CDR3 length is 16 residues. The CDR3 loop reads CASSSRDRANTGELFF. The CDR3 coding sequence is TGTGCCAGCTCATCTCGGGACAGGGCCAACACCGGGGAGCTGTTTTTT.

There are many counts of this clonotype. The CDR3 nucleotides are TGTGCCAGCACCCCTGACAGGGACTACGAGCAGTACTTC. It specifies CASTPDRDYEQYF. The chain uses TRBV12-3 or TRBV12-4 and TRBJ2-7, with 7 bases that match TRBD1. V was clipped by 7 bases and J by 3 bases; unmatched bases: 6. The CDR3 totals 13 residues.